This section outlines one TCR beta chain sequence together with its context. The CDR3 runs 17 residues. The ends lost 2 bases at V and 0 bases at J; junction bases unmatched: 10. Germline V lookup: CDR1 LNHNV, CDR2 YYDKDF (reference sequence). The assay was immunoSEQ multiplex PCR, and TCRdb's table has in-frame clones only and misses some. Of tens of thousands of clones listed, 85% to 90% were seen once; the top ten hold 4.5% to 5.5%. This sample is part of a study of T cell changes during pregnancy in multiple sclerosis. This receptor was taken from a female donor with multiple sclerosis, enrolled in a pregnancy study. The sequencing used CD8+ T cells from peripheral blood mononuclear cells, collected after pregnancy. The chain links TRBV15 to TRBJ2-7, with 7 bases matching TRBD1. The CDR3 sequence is CATSRSSTGQSSYEQYF. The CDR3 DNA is TGTGCCACCAGCAGATCTTCCACGGGACAGAGCTCCTACGAGCAGTACTTC.